The source of this T cell receptor (beta chain) is a study of blood T cell repertoires in COVID-19 (dated by TCRdb to about 2020). Regarding the research as a whole: Samples from collaborators originated in the United States, Italy and Spain and spanned both the acute and convalescent phases of COVID-19. The material from the prospective study consisted of cDNA or gDNA derived from T cells, B-cell-depleted T cells, or PBMCs. The dataset comprised deeply sampled blood TCRbeta repertoires from subjects exposed to, actively infected with, or recovered from COVID-19. The repertoires were made available in a free public database intended to serve as a resource for research on the immune response to SARS-CoV-2. The samples were drawn from the first 160 participants of the ongoing ImmuneRACE study and from about 1,200 subjects provided by 6 global collaborators. Nearly every sample came with metadata listing a de-identified subject ID, COVID-19 status, age in years and sex. Where available, HLA class I and class II types were taken from metadata supplied by the sample provider and were not determined by assay-based typing.

TCRbeta CDR3 regions were amplified from genomic DNA using the immunoSEQ Assay, a bias-controlled multiplex PCR. The authors processed their data as follows. The number of nucleated cells in each sample was estimated by amplification of reference gene primers within the assay. Sequence reads were collapsed and filtered to measure the absolute abundance of every unique TCRbeta CDR3 rearrangement. Productive Simpson clonality was computed per sample as the square root of Simpson's diversity index over productive rearrangements. TCRdb obtained this table from immuneACCESS and retained in-frame rearrangements with V and J assigned. These tables miss some clones; where compared with another copy, unresolved V genes account for less than half of the shortfall, and the remainder is unexplained. That table gives V, J and clone size, and the DNA gave D and trimming. The sample yields fewer than 700,000 clones; roughly 91% were counted once. The ten largest clonotypes hold around 7.8% of the sample.

Points on this clone: The antigen it binds to is not known. No quality values exist for individual bases; no much larger clone is one base distant.

What the study reported, not specific to this receptor: How much clinical and demographic metadata was included differed by source and by participant, and the metadata was provided uncurated.

CDR1 and CDR2, looked up from the germline V gene, are SQVTM and ANQGSEA. V has 6 bases trimmed and J has 8 bases trimmed; junction bases matching no gene number 16. The CDR3 has 15 amino acids, counting the end cysteine and phenylalanine. The kept DNA is CDR3 alone, 45 bases in frame from the first base. One collaborating source in Seattle enrolled patients while the patients were actively infected and followed the patients over time throughout the course of disease. Collaborating institutions collected whole blood in K2EDTA tubes following their own protocols. Collaborator samples were shipped for TCRbeta analysis as frozen whole blood, isolated PBMCs, or DNA extracted from either sample type.

This TCR came from a woman in her forties or fifties with COVID-19, enrolled during active disease. In this chain, TRBV29-1 is recombined with TRBJ1-2, and 9 bases in between align with TRBD1. The material sequenced was peripheral blood. The base sequence is TGCAGCGTCCCCATTTCGGGACAGGGCCGTGAAGGCTACACCTTC. The translation is CSVPISGQGREGYTF.